These T cell receptor beta chains were read from a single sample in a study of T-cell memory formation after mild COVID-19. TCRdb reanalysed the 5' RACE reads using MiXCR and keeps one entry per CDR3 protein. There are roughly 320,000 distinct CDR3 sequences in the sample; over 25% occur only once, and approximately 13% lies in the top ten. The sample consisted of PBMCs or a T cell subset sorted from them (not recorded which). Receptors were obtained from an adult woman who had mild COVID-19 (a few samples of this study predate the infection). Cell type and time point are not known. The CDR3 runs from the conserved cysteine through the conserved F or W. Fields, in order: clone size, D gene, J gene, V gene, CDR3 protein, CDR3 DNA. D genes are given only for firm matches. A clone size is listed for some rows: how often the clone was seen (once, few, many), or a class if it is expanded.

clone size: .; D gene: TRBD2; J gene: TRBJ2-2; V gene: TRBV6-2/TRBV6-3; CDR3 protein: CASSRSSGPNTGELFF; CDR3 DNA: TGTGCCAGCAGTCGATCTAGCGGTCCGAACACCGGGGAGCTGTTTTTT
clone size: few; D gene: .; J gene: TRBJ2-3; V gene: TRBV12-3/TRBV12-4; CDR3 protein: CASSFSLTDTQYF; CDR3 DNA: TGTGCCAGCAGCTTTAGCCTAACAGATACGCAGTATTTT
clone size: .; D gene: TRBD1; J gene: TRBJ2-7; V gene: TRBV18; CDR3 protein: CASSRRTGGYEQYF; CDR3 DNA: TGTGCCAGCTCACGACGGACAGGGGGCTACGAGCAGTACTTC
clone size: few; D gene: .; J gene: TRBJ2-1; V gene: TRBV30; CDR3 protein: CAWRDIAHEQFF; CDR3 DNA: TGTGCCTGGAGGGATATAGCCCATGAGCAGTTCTTC
clone size: .; D gene: .; J gene: TRBJ2-7; V gene: TRBV27; CDR3 protein: CDSSQRTAYEQYF; CDR3 DNA: TGTGACAGCAGTCAACGGACAGCCTACGAGCAGTACTTC
clone size: few; D gene: .; J gene: TRBJ2-7; V gene: TRBV4-2; CDR3 protein: CASSQGPAGRGEQYF; CDR3 DNA: TGTGCCAGCAGCCAAGGTCCCGCGGGTCGCGGCGAGCAGTACTTC
clone size: .; D gene: .; J gene: TRBJ1-4; V gene: TRBV27; CDR3 protein: CASSLRDSKSEKLFF; CDR3 DNA: TGTGCCAGCAGTCTGCGGGACTCTAAGAGTGAAAAACTGTTTTTT
clone size: once; D gene: .; J gene: TRBJ2-7; V gene: TRBV20-1; CDR3 protein: CSAISGTHEQYF; CDR3 DNA: TGCAGTGCCATTAGTGGGACCCACGAGCAGTACTTC
clone size: .; D gene: TRBD1; J gene: TRBJ2-5; V gene: TRBV27; CDR3 protein: CASSPAGQGEETQYF; CDR3 DNA: TGTGCCAGCAGTCCCGCGGGACAGGGAGAAGAGACCCAGTACTTC
clone size: few; D gene: .; J gene: TRBJ2-3; V gene: TRBV7-3; CDR3 protein: CASSEDWPTDTQYF; CDR3 DNA: TGTGCCAGCAGCGAGGACTGGCCCACAGATACGCAGTATTTT
clone size: .; D gene: .; J gene: TRBJ2-1; V gene: TRBV24-1; CDR3 protein: CATENDRSSYNEQFF; CDR3 DNA: TGTGCCACTGAAAACGACAGGAGCTCCTACAATGAGCAGTTCTTC
clone size: .; D gene: TRBD1; J gene: TRBJ2-2; V gene: TRBV28; CDR3 protein: CASSPHRGKGTGELFF; CDR3 DNA: TGTGCCAGCAGCCCCCACAGGGGTAAGGGCACCGGGGAGCTGTTTTTT
clone size: .; D gene: TRBD2; J gene: TRBJ2-2; V gene: TRBV12-3/TRBV12-4; CDR3 protein: CASRVAGVATGELFF; CDR3 DNA: TGTGCCAGCAGGGTAGCGGGAGTCGCGACCGGGGAGCTGTTTTTT
clone size: few; D gene: TRBD2; J gene: TRBJ2-1; V gene: TRBV7-2; CDR3 protein: CASSSAGEGSNEQFF; CDR3 DNA: TGTGCCAGCAGCTCGGCCGGGGAGGGAAGCAATGAGCAGTTCTTC